These 2 T cell receptor beta chains share one sample of origin, sequenced in a study of PD-1 blockade in mismatch repair-deficient tumors. Assay: immunoSEQ multiplex PCR; the TCRdb copy retains only in-frame clones and omits some. The sample yields approximately 100,000 clones, 65% to 85% seen once. Sample: peripheral blood, taken about eight months after starting pembrolizumab. These TCRs come from an adult with mismatch repair-deficient cancer.

This chain uses TRBV7-9 with TRBJ2-1, with D unclear. Germline V gives CDR1 SEHNR, CDR2 FQNEAQ (reference sequence). Between the trimmed V and J ends, which lost 1 base and 8 bases, there was a span of 6 bases. This CDR3 spans 12 amino acids. Written as DNA, the CDR3 is TGTGCCAGCAGCTTAGGGGGTTATGAGCAGTTCTTC. Amino acid sequence: CASSLGGYEQFF.

The genes are TRBV6-5 and TRBJ2-7; D possibly corresponds to TRBD2 (5 bases). CDR3 length: 15 residues. Per the germline V gene, CDR1 is MNHEY and CDR2 is SVGAGI. The V end lost 0 bases, the J end lost 0 bases, and 9 bases lay between the germline ends. The CDR3 loop reads CASSYSERVSYEQYF. Here the CDR3 DNA reads TGTGCCAGCAGTTACTCGGAGAGGGTCTCCTACGAGCAGTACTTC.